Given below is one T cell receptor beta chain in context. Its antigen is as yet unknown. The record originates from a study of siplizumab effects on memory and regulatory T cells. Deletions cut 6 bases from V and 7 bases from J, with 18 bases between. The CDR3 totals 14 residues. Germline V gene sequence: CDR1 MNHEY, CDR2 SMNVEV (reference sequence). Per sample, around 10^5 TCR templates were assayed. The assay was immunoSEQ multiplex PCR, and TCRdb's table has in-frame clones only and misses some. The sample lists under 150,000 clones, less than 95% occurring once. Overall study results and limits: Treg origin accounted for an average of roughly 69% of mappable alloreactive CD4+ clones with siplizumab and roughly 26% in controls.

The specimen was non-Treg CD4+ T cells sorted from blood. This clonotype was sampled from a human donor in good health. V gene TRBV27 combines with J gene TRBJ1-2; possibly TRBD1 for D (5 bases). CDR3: CASRNRDFQGGYTF. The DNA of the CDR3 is TGTGCCAGCAGGAACCGGGATTTCCAGGGTGGCTACACCTTC.